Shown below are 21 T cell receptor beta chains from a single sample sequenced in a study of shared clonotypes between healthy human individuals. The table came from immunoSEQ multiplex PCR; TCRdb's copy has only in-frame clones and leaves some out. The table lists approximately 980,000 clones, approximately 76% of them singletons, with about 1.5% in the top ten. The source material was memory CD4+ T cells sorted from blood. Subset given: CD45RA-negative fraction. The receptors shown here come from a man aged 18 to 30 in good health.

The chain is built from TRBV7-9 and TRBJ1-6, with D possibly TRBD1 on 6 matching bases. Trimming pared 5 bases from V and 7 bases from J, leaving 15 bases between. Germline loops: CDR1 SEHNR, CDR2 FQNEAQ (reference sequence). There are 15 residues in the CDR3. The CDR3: CASSPYREGNSPLHF. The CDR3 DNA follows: TGTGCCAGCAGCCCCTACAGGGAGGGGAATTCACCCCTCCACTTT.

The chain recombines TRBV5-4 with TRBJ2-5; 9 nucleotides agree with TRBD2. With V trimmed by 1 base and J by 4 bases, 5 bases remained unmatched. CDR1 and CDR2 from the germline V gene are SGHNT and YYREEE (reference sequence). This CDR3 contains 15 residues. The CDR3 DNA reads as TGTGCCAGCAGCTTGCCAGCGGGGGGAGTAGAGACCCAGTACTTC. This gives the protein CASSLPAGGVETQYF.

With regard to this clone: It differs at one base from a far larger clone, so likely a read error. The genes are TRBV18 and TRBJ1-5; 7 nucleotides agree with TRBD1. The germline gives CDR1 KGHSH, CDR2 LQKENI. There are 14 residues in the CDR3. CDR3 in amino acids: CASSPGQPNQSQHF. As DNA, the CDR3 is TGTGCCAGCTCACCGGGACAGCCGAATCAGTCCCAGCATTTT.

The CDR3 reads CASSLSQGYTGELFF. CDR3 DNA sequence: TGTGCCAGCAGCTTAAGTCAGGGGTACACCGGGGAGCTGTTTTTT. The V gene is TRBV7-2, the J gene TRBJ2-2; D is possibly TRBD1 (6 bases). The V gene's germline CDR1 is SGHTA and CDR2 FQGNSA. This CDR3 is 15 amino acids long. V dropped 2 bases and J dropped 3 bases, with 10 bases sitting between them.

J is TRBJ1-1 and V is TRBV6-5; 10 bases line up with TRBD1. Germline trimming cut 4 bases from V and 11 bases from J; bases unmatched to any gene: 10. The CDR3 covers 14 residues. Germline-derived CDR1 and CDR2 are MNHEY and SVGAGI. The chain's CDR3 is CASSSPGQGRWAFF. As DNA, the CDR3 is TGTGCCAGCAGTTCCCCGGGACAGGGGCGGTGGGCTTTCTTT.

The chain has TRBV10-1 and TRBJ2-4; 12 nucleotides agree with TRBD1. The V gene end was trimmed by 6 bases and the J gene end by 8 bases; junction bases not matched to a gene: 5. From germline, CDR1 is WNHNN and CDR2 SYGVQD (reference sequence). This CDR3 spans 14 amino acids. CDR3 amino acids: CASRGQGAIDIQYF. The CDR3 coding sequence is TGCGCCAGCAGGGGACAGGGGGCGATAGACATTCAGTACTTC.

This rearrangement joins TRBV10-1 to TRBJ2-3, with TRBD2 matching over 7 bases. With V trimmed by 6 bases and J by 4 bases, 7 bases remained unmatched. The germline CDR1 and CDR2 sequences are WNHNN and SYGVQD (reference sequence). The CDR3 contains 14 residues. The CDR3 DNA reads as TGCGCCAGCAGGGCCGGGGGGAACGCAGATACGCAGTATTTT. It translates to CASRAGGNADTQYF.

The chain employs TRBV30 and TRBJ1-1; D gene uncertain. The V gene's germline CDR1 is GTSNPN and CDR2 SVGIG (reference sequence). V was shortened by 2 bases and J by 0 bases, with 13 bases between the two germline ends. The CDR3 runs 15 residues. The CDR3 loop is CAWSYRGSMNTEAFF. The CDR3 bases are TGTGCCTGGAGTTACCGTGGCAGCATGAACACTGAAGCTTTCTTT.

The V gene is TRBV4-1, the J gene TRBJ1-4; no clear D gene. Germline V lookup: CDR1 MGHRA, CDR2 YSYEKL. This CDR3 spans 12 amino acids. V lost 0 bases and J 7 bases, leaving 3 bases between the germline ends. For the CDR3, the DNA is TGCGCCAGCAGCCAAGAAGGTGAAAAACTGTTTTTT. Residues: CASSQEGEKLFF.

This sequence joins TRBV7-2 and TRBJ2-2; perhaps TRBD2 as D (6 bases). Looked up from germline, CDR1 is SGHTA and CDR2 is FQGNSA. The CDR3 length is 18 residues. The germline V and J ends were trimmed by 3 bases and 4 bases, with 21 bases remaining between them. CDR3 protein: CASSLRALTGDFTGELFF. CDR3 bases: TGTGCCAGCAGCTTGCGGGCCCTAACGGGAGATTTCACCGGGGAGCTGTTTTTT.

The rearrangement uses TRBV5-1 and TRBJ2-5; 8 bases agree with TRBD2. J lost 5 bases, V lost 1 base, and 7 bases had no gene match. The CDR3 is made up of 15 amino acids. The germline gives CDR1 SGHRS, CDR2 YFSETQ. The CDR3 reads CASSLSREVWETQYF. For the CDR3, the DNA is TGCGCCAGCAGCTTGTCGCGGGAGGTTTGGGAGACCCAGTACTTC.

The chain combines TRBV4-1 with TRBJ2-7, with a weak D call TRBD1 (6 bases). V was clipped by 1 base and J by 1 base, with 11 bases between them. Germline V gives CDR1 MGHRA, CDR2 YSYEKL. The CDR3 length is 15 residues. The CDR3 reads CASSQGTEYSYEQYF. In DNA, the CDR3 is TGCGCCAGCAGCCAAGGGACAGAATATTCCTACGAGCAGTACTTC.

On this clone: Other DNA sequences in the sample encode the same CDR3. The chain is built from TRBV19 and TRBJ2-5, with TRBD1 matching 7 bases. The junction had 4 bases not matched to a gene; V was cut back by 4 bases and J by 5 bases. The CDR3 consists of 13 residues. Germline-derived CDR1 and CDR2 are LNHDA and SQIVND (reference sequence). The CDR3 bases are TGTGCCAGTAGTACAGGGGGAAGGGAGACCCAGTACTTC. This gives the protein CASSTGGRETQYF.

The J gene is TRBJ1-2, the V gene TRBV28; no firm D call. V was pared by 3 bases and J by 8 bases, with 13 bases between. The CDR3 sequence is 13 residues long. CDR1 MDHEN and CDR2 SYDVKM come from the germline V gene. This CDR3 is CASSFPQQSGYTF. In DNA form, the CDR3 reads TGTGCCAGCAGTTTCCCCCAGCAATCGGGCTACACCTTC.

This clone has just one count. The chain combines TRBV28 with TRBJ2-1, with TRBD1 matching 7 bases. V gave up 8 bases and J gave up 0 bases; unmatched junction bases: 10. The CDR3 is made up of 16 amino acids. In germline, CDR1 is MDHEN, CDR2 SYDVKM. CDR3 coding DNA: TGTGCCAGCGAGGACTCAGGGGGTGGCTCCTACAATGAGCAGTTCTTC. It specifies CASEDSGGGSYNEQFF.

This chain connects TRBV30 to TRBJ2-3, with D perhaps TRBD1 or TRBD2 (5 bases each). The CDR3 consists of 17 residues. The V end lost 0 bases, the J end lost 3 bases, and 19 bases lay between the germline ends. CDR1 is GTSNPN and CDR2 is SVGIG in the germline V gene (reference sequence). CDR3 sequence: CAWSVPPRGVRTDTQYF. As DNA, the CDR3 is TGTGCCTGGAGTGTACCTCCCCGAGGGGTTCGGACAGATACGCAGTATTTT.

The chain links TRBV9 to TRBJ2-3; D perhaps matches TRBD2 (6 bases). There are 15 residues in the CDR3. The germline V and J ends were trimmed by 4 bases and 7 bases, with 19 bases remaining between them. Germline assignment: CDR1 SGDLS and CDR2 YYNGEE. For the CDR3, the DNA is TGTGCCAGCAGCTCCTTTAGCGGTCCTCACAATACGCAGTATTTT. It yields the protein CASSSFSGPHNTQYF.

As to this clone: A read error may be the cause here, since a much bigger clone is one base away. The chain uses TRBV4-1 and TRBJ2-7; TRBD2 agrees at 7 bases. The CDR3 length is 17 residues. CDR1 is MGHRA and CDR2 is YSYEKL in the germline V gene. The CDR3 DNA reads TGCGCCAGCAGCCACGCTCGAATAGCGGGCCCAACCTACGGGCAGTACTTC. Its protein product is CASSHARIAGPTYGQYF.

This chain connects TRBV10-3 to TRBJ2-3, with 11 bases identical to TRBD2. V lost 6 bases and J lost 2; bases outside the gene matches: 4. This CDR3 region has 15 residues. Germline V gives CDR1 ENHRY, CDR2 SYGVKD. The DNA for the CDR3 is TGTGCCATCAGGGGGACTAGCGGAAACACAGATACGCAGTATTTT. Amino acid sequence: CAIRGTSGNTDTQYF.

The CDR3 reads CASSKTGNQPQHF. CDR3 nucleotides: TGTGCCAGCAGTAAGACAGGCAATCAGCCCCAGCATTTT. The V and J genes are TRBV5-6 and TRBJ1-5; TRBD1 might be the D (5 bases). The CDR3 contains 13 residues. Trimming removed 5 bases from V and 2 bases from J, with 8 bases in between. Germline values: CDR1 SGHDT, CDR2 YYEEEE.

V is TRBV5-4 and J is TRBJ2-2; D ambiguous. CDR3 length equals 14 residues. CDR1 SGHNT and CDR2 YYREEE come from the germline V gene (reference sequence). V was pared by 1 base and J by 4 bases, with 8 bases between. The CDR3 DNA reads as TGTGCCAGCAGCTTGAGGGAAACCACCGGGGAGCTGTTTTTT. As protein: CASSLRETTGELFF.